A selection of T cell receptor beta chains follows, all from one sample in a study of cytomegalovirus exposure and HLA in healthy donors. Method: immunoSEQ multiplex PCR; TCRdb's copy keeps in-frame clones and lacks some. The sample lists approximately 180,000 clones, approximately 80% occurring once. Sequenced sample: PBMCs. The receptors shown here come from a man aged 18 to 35 in good health and CMV-seronegative. CDR3s include the opening cysteine and the closing phenylalanine or tryptophan. A D gene is named only where the DNA matches it firmly. Rows give clone size only sometimes, using once, few, many, or a class for an expanded clone.

V gene: TRBV19; J gene: TRBJ2-5; CDR3 length: 13; clone size: NA; D gene: NA; CDR3 protein: CASNSGWHETQYF; CDR3 DNA: TGTGCCAGTAATTCGGGGTGGCATGAGACCCAGTACTTC
V gene: TRBV18; J gene: TRBJ1-1; CDR3 length: 16; clone size: NA; D gene: NA; CDR3 protein: CASSPLMGHVNTEAFF; CDR3 DNA: TGTGCCAGCTCACCTCTGATGGGACATGTGAACACTGAAGCTTTCTTT
V gene: TRBV7-9; J gene: TRBJ1-3; CDR3 length: 17; clone size: once; D gene: TRBD1; CDR3 protein: CASSRPRDRYSGNTIYF; CDR3 DNA: TGTGCCAGCAGCCGACCTCGGGACAGATACTCTGGAAACACCATATATTTT
V gene: TRBV4-2; J gene: TRBJ2-7; CDR3 length: 14; clone size: NA; D gene: TRBD1; CDR3 protein: CASSRGQESYEQYF; CDR3 DNA: TGTGCCAGCAGCCGCGGACAGGAGAGCTACGAGCAGTACTTC
V gene: TRBV4-1; J gene: TRBJ1-4; CDR3 length: 11; clone size: few; D gene: NA; CDR3 protein: CASSGGEKLFF; CDR3 DNA: TGCGCCAGCAGTGGGGGCGAAAAACTGTTTTTT
V gene: TRBV10-2; J gene: TRBJ1-2; CDR3 length: 14; clone size: NA; D gene: TRBD1; CDR3 protein: CASKKGQDNYGYTF; CDR3 DNA: TGCGCCAGCAAAAAAGGACAGGATAACTATGGCTACACCTTC
V gene: TRBV28; J gene: TRBJ2-1; CDR3 length: 16; clone size: NA; D gene: TRBD2; CDR3 protein: CASREAIPSSYNEQFF; CDR3 DNA: TGTGCCAGCCGGGAGGCCATACCTAGCTCCTACAATGAGCAGTTCTTC
V gene: TRBV27; J gene: TRBJ2-7; CDR3 length: 14; clone size: NA; D gene: NA; CDR3 protein: CASSLVGAGYEQYF; CDR3 DNA: TGTGCCAGCAGCCTTGTGGGGGCAGGCTACGAGCAGTACTTC
V gene: TRBV11-2; J gene: TRBJ2-1; CDR3 length: 13; clone size: NA; D gene: NA; CDR3 protein: CASSLHLGNEQFF; CDR3 DNA: TGTGCCAGCAGCTTGCATCTAGGAAATGAGCAGTTCTTC
V gene: TRBV19; J gene: TRBJ2-5; CDR3 length: 16; clone size: NA; D gene: TRBD1; CDR3 protein: CASSMGQVSSRETQYF; CDR3 DNA: TGTGCCAGTAGTATGGGACAGGTTTCGTCTCGTGAGACCCAGTACTTC
V gene: TRBV2; J gene: TRBJ2-5; CDR3 length: 14; clone size: NA; D gene: TRBD2; CDR3 protein: CASSRDYPQETQYF; CDR3 DNA: TGTGCCAGCAGCCGGGACTACCCTCAAGAGACCCAGTACTTC
V gene: TRBV7-9; J gene: TRBJ1-4; CDR3 length: 16; clone size: few; D gene: TRBD1; CDR3 protein: CASSPRGQGEEEKLFF; CDR3 DNA: TGTGCCAGCAGCCCCCGGGGACAGGGCGAGGAGGAAAAACTGTTTTTT
V gene: TRBV7-8; J gene: TRBJ1-5; CDR3 length: 15; clone size: NA; D gene: NA; CDR3 protein: CASSPTRISNQPQHF; CDR3 DNA: TGTGCCAGCAGCCCAACAAGAATTAGCAATCAGCCCCAGCATTTT
V gene: TRBV2; J gene: TRBJ1-4; CDR3 length: 14; clone size: NA; D gene: NA; CDR3 protein: CASRRPATNEKLFF; CDR3 DNA: TGTGCCAGTCGCCGCCCAGCAACTAATGAAAAACTGTTTTTT
V gene: TRBV5-6; J gene: TRBJ1-1; CDR3 length: 14; clone size: NA; D gene: TRBD1; CDR3 protein: CASSLVGQGTEAFF; CDR3 DNA: TGTGCCAGCAGCTTGGTCGGACAGGGGACTGAAGCTTTCTTT
V gene: TRBV29-1; J gene: TRBJ2-1; CDR3 length: 16; clone size: NA; D gene: TRBD2; CDR3 protein: CSVGGLAGGLYNEQFF; CDR3 DNA: TGCAGCGTAGGGGGACTAGCGGGAGGGTTGTACAATGAGCAGTTCTTC
V gene: TRBV28; J gene: TRBJ2-7; CDR3 length: 14; clone size: NA; D gene: NA; CDR3 protein: CATSSLNYAYEQYF; CDR3 DNA: TGTGCCACCAGCAGTCTTAATTACGCCTACGAGCAGTACTTC
V gene: TRBV5-1; J gene: TRBJ1-1; CDR3 length: 16; clone size: NA; D gene: TRBD1; CDR3 protein: CASSLGQGMMNTEAFF; CDR3 DNA: TGCGCCAGCAGCTTGGGACAGGGAATGATGAACACTGAAGCTTTCTTT
V gene: TRBV18; J gene: TRBJ2-7; CDR3 length: 13; clone size: NA; D gene: TRBD1; CDR3 protein: CASSPATGEEQYF; CDR3 DNA: TGTGCCAGCTCACCTGCGACAGGGGAAGAGCAGTACTTC
V gene: TRBV11-2; J gene: TRBJ1-1; CDR3 length: 15; clone size: NA; D gene: TRBD1; CDR3 protein: CASSSIRDRVVGAFF; CDR3 DNA: TGTGCCAGCAGCTCAATCCGGGACAGGGTAGTAGGTGCTTTCTTT
V gene: TRBV27; J gene: TRBJ2-6; CDR3 length: 23; clone size: NA; D gene: TRBD2; CDR3 protein: CASSLRSPGLAVPFNSGANVLTF; CDR3 DNA: TGTGCCAGCAGTTTAAGGTCTCCGGGACTAGCGGTACCTTTTAACTCTGGGGCCAACGTCCTGACTTTC
V gene: TRBV6-1; J gene: TRBJ2-2; CDR3 length: 14; clone size: NA; D gene: NA; CDR3 protein: CASSLWTKTGELFF; CDR3 DNA: TGTGCCAGCAGTCTATGGACAAAGACCGGGGAGCTGTTTTTT
V gene: TRBV5-1; J gene: TRBJ1-1; CDR3 length: 14; clone size: NA; D gene: TRBD1; CDR3 protein: CASSWGQQNTEAFF; CDR3 DNA: TGCGCCAGCAGCTGGGGACAGCAGAACACTGAAGCTTTCTTT
V gene: TRBV7-2; J gene: TRBJ2-7; CDR3 length: 14; clone size: NA; D gene: TRBD2; CDR3 protein: CASSFAGGRYEQYF; CDR3 DNA: TGTGCCAGCAGCTTCGCGGGGGGCCGCTACGAGCAGTACTTC
V gene: TRBV28; J gene: TRBJ1-2; CDR3 length: 15; clone size: once; D gene: NA; CDR3 protein: CASSSPDRVAYGYTF; CDR3 DNA: TGTGCCAGCAGTTCACCTGACCGGGTGGCCTATGGCTACACCTTC
V gene: TRBV15; J gene: TRBJ2-7; CDR3 length: 15; clone size: few; D gene: NA; CDR3 protein: CATSRGDRFSYEQYF; CDR3 DNA: TGTGCCACCAGCAGAGGAGACAGATTCTCCTACGAGCAGTACTTC
V gene: TRBV5-1; J gene: TRBJ1-2; CDR3 length: 15; clone size: few; D gene: TRBD1; CDR3 protein: CASSFRDRVNYGYTF; CDR3 DNA: TGCGCCAGCAGCTTCCGGGACAGGGTTAACTATGGCTACACCTTC
V gene: TRBV28; J gene: TRBJ1-5; CDR3 length: 16; clone size: NA; D gene: NA; CDR3 protein: CASSQLDGLRNQPQHF; CDR3 DNA: TGTGCCAGCAGCCAGTTGGACGGACTGCGGAATCAGCCCCAGCATTTT
V gene: TRBV6-1; J gene: TRBJ2-3; CDR3 length: 15; clone size: few; D gene: NA; CDR3 protein: CASSSDRGRGDTQYF; CDR3 DNA: TGTGCCAGCAGTTCAGATAGGGGGCGGGGAGATACGCAGTATTTT
V gene: TRBV9; J gene: TRBJ1-1; CDR3 length: 12; clone size: few; D gene: NA; CDR3 protein: CASTPLDTEAFF; CDR3 DNA: TGTGCCAGCACCCCGCTAGACACTGAAGCTTTCTTT
V gene: TRBV15; J gene: TRBJ1-4; CDR3 length: 15; clone size: NA; D gene: NA; CDR3 protein: CATSTHKTTNEKLFF; CDR3 DNA: TGTGCCACCAGCACCCACAAGACAACTAATGAAAAACTGTTTTTT
V gene: TRBV28; J gene: TRBJ2-7; CDR3 length: 17; clone size: NA; D gene: TRBD2; CDR3 protein: CASSLSIGLAGAYEQYF; CDR3 DNA: TGTGCCAGCAGTTTATCCATCGGGTTAGCGGGGGCCTACGAGCAGTACTTC
V gene: TRBV19; J gene: TRBJ2-2; CDR3 length: 15; clone size: NA; D gene: NA; CDR3 protein: CASTRGGSQAGELFF; CDR3 DNA: TGTGCCAGTACCCGGGGTGGCAGCCAGGCCGGGGAGCTGTTTTTT
V gene: TRBV19; J gene: TRBJ2-1; CDR3 length: 14; clone size: NA; D gene: NA; CDR3 protein: CASSIGGFAGEQFF; CDR3 DNA: TGTGCCAGTAGTATAGGAGGGTTTGCGGGTGAGCAGTTCTTC
V gene: TRBV19; J gene: TRBJ2-3; CDR3 length: 15; clone size: NA; D gene: TRBD2; CDR3 protein: CASSRLAPSTDTQYF; CDR3 DNA: TGTGCCAGTAGCCGACTAGCACCTAGCACAGATACGCAGTATTTT
V gene: TRBV7-9; J gene: TRBJ1-1; CDR3 length: 14; clone size: NA; D gene: NA; CDR3 protein: CASSLVRHTTEAFF; CDR3 DNA: TGTGCCAGCAGCTTAGTGAGACATACAACTGAAGCTTTCTTT
V gene: TRBV7-2; J gene: TRBJ2-5; CDR3 length: 19; clone size: NA; D gene: TRBD2; CDR3 protein: CASSFWRLAGDRGQETQYF; CDR3 DNA: TGTGCCAGCAGCTTTTGGCGACTAGCGGGAGACAGAGGCCAAGAGACCCAGTACTTC
V gene: TRBV28; J gene: TRBJ2-7; CDR3 length: 17; clone size: once; D gene: TRBD2; CDR3 protein: CASSLGLAGVSPYEQYF; CDR3 DNA: TGTGCCAGCAGTTTAGGCCTAGCGGGAGTTAGTCCCTACGAGCAGTACTTC
V gene: TRBV6-5; J gene: TRBJ1-1; CDR3 length: 16; clone size: NA; D gene: NA; CDR3 protein: CASSYPRGSGNTEAFF; CDR3 DNA: TGTGCCAGCAGTTATCCCCGCGGCTCGGGGAACACTGAAGCTTTCTTT
V gene: TRBV6-1; J gene: TRBJ2-7; CDR3 length: 16; clone size: NA; D gene: TRBD1; CDR3 protein: CASSDWGRRTGNEQYF; CDR3 DNA: TGTGCCAGCAGTGATTGGGGACGGCGGACAGGGAACGAGCAGTACTTC
V gene: TRBV5-1; J gene: TRBJ2-7; CDR3 length: 12; clone size: NA; D gene: NA; CDR3 protein: CASSLGGLEQYF; CDR3 DNA: TGCGCCAGCAGCTTAGGAGGGCTCGAGCAGTACTTC
V gene: TRBV19; J gene: TRBJ1-1; CDR3 length: 16; clone size: NA; D gene: NA; CDR3 protein: CASSKRGLGGRTEAFF; CDR3 DNA: TGTGCCAGTAGTAAGCGGGGGCTAGGAGGGCGCACTGAAGCTTTCTTT
V gene: TRBV5-1; J gene: TRBJ1-1; CDR3 length: 13; clone size: few; D gene: NA; CDR3 protein: CASSAKGGTEAFF; CDR3 DNA: TGCGCCAGCAGCGCAAAAGGGGGCACTGAAGCTTTCTTT
V gene: TRBV5-1; J gene: TRBJ1-1; CDR3 length: 14; clone size: NA; D gene: TRBD1; CDR3 protein: CASSSGQGGTEAFF; CDR3 DNA: TGCGCCAGCAGCTCAGGACAGGGCGGAACTGAAGCTTTCTTT
V gene: TRBV19; J gene: TRBJ2-5; CDR3 length: 12; clone size: NA; D gene: NA; CDR3 protein: CASSRVGETQYF; CDR3 DNA: TGTGCCAGTTCCAGGGTTGGGGAGACCCAGTACTTC